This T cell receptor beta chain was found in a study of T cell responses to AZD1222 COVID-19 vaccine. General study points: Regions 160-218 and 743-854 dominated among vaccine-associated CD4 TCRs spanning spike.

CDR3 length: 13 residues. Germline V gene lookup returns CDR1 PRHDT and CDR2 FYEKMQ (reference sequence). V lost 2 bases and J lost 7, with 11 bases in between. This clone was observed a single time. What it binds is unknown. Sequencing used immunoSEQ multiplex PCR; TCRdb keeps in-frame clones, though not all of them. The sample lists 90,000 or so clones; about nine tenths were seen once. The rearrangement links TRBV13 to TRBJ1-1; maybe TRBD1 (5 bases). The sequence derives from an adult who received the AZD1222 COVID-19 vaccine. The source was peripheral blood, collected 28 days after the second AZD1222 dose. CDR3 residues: CASSLTTEIEAFF. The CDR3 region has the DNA TGTGCCAGCAGCTTAACGACAGAAATTGAAGCTTTCTTT.